Listed here are 28 T cell receptor beta chains from one sample, sequenced in a study of blood T cell repertoires in COVID-19. Some clones are missing from TCRdb's copy, which holds only in-frame ones; the method was immunoSEQ multiplex PCR. The table shows some 99,000 clones, with around nine tenths occurring only once. Sequences were obtained from peripheral blood. The receptors derive from a human donor with COVID-19, enrolled during active disease. The donor label of this sample is uncertain.

The gene calls are TRBV4-1 and TRBJ2-1; the D gene is possibly TRBD2 (7 bases). V was cut by 4 bases and J by 10 bases, with 17 bases left in between. Germline V CDR1 and CDR2: MGHRA, YSYEKL. This CDR3 spans 14 amino acids. The CDR3 here is CASSPGGGRQEQFF. The CDR3 DNA is TGCGCCAGCAGCCCGGGGGGCGGCCGTCAGGAGCAGTTCTTC.

The rearrangement uses TRBV2 and TRBJ2-1; D gene uncertain. CDR1 SNHLY and CDR2 FYNNEI come from the germline V gene. The V end lost 1 base, the J end lost 9 bases, and 10 bases lay between the germline ends. The CDR3 runs to 13 residues. The CDR3 is CASSEVQEGEQFF. The DNA of the CDR3 is TGTGCCAGCAGTGAAGTGCAGGAAGGTGAGCAGTTCTTC.

This chain connects TRBV5-4 to TRBJ1-1; the D is unclear. The germline CDR1 and CDR2 sequences are SGHNT and YYREEE (reference sequence). The CDR3 is 14 amino acids. V lost 0 bases to trimming and J lost 5 bases, with 11 bases between them. For the CDR3, the DNA is TGTGCCAGCAGCTTGGCCCAGGTTGGGACTGAAGCTTTCTTT. Its protein product is CASSLAQVGTEAFF.

The gene calls are TRBV5-4 and TRBJ1-1; D remains unclear. The CDR3 runs 14 residues. The V gene's germline CDR1 is SGHNT and CDR2 YYREEE (reference sequence). The ends were cut back, 4 bases at V and 0 bases at J, with 10 bases in the middle. The CDR3 nucleotides are TGTGCCAGCAGCAAAGACACGATGAACACTGAAGCTTTCTTT. Translation: CASSKDTMNTEAFF.

The chain links TRBV11-2 to TRBJ1-1; 8 bases match TRBD1. Losses at the gene ends were 2 bases for V and 1 base for J; bases not matched to a gene: 6. The CDR3 loop spans 16 amino acids. Germline CDR1 SGHAT, CDR2 FQNNGV. CDR3 sequence (DNA): TGTGCCAGCAGCTTACATCCGACAGGGGCGAACACTGAAGCTTTCTTT. Encoded protein: CASSLHPTGANTEAFF.

The gene calls are TRBV11-2 and TRBJ2-1, with TRBD2 identical over 8 bases. V gave up 0 bases and J gave up 0 bases; unmatched junction bases: 10. This CDR3 has 19 amino acids. Germline V gives CDR1 SGHAT, CDR2 FQNNGV. The CDR3 DNA reads TGTGCCAGCAGCTTAGATTATACTAGCGGAGTCAGCTCCTACAATGAGCAGTTCTTC. Its protein product is CASSLDYTSGVSSYNEQFF.

This chain connects TRBV7-9 to TRBJ1-1, with 12 bases identical to TRBD1. Trimming cost V 5 bases and J 3 bases; bases outside gene matches: 4. The CDR3 is made up of 15 amino acids. From germline, CDR1 is SEHNR and CDR2 FQNEAQ (reference sequence). The CDR3 region has the DNA TGTGCCAGCAGCCCGGGACAGGGGGCCGACACTGAAGCTTTCTTT. Protein: CASSPGQGADTEAFF. Full variable domain (outside the CDR3, taken from reference TRBV7-9 and TRBJ1-1): DTGVSQNPRHKITKRGQNVTFRCDPISEHNRLYWYRQTLGQGPEFLTYFQNEAQLEKSRLLSDRFSAERPKGSFSTLEIQRTEQGDSAMYLCASSPGQGADTEAFFGQGTRLTVV.

V is TRBV19 and J is TRBJ2-5; D is unresolved. The V end lost 5 bases, the J end lost 2 bases, and 9 bases lay between the germline ends. The CDR3 has 13 residues. Germline V gene data show CDR1 as LNHDA and CDR2 as SQIVND (reference sequence). This CDR3 reads CASSPRRQETQYF. The CDR3 coding sequence is TGTGCCAGTAGTCCGAGGCGGCAAGAGACCCAGTACTTC.

This chain joins TRBV7-6 and TRBJ2-7, with 7 positions matching TRBD1. Germline V CDR1 and CDR2: SGHVS, FNYEAQ. J lost 3 bases, V lost 1 base, and 3 bases had no gene match. The CDR3 loop spans 14 amino acids. The CDR3: CASSLGGQHYEQYF. The CDR3 nucleotides read TGTGCCAGCAGCTTAGGGGGACAGCACTACGAGCAGTACTTC.

V and J are TRBV7-7 and TRBJ2-7, with a tentative D call TRBD2 (6 bases). This CDR3 is 15 amino acids long. V lost 1 base to trimming and J lost 0 bases, with 10 bases between them. The germline V gene has CDR1 SSHAT and CDR2 FNYEAQ (reference sequence). CDR3 coding DNA: TGTGCCAGCAGCTTAGAGGCGGGGTCCTCCTACGAGCAGTACTTC. This gives the protein CASSLEAGSSYEQYF.

The CDR3 DNA sequence: TGTGCCAGCAGCTTGGAGGACAGGGGGTACGGTTCCTACGAGCAGTACTTC. This encodes CASSLEDRGYGSYEQYF. The rearrangement links TRBV12-1 to TRBJ2-7; TRBD1, as called in the table, went unchecked against the DNA. TRBV12-1 is annotated as a pseudogene. The CDR3 sequence is 17 residues long.

This clone was counted once. The genes are TRBV29-1 and TRBJ1-1; TRBD1 agrees at 7 bases. Unmatched junction bases numbered 7, after V lost 6 bases and J lost 3 bases. This CDR3 contains 13 residues. CDR1 is SQVTM and CDR2 is ANQGSEA in the germline V gene. CDR3 nucleotides: TGCAGCGTGGCGGACAGGAAGGACACTGAAGCTTTCTTT. Translation: CSVADRKDTEAFF.

The chain joins TRBV18 to TRBJ1-4; no clear D gene. V shed 1 base and J shed 3 bases, with 9 bases lying between them. The CDR3 runs 15 residues. The V gene's germline CDR1 is KGHSH and CDR2 LQKENI. The CDR3, as DNA: TGTGCCAGCTCACCACAGGAGGGATCTAATGAAAAACTGTTTTTT. This encodes CASSPQEGSNEKLFF.

The chain links TRBV28 to TRBJ2-7; D is uncertain. Germline lookup yields CDR1 MDHEN and CDR2 SYDVKM. V was clipped by 4 bases and J by 0 bases, with 13 bases between them. CDR3 length equals 15 residues. This chain's CDR3 is CASSSPQANSYEQYF. CDR3 nucleotide sequence: TGTGCCAGCAGTTCTCCGCAGGCGAACTCCTACGAGCAGTACTTC.

The rearrangement joins TRBV11-2 to TRBJ1-4; a possible D gene is TRBD1 (6 bases). Germline V gene sequence: CDR1 SGHAT, CDR2 FQNNGV. The CDR3 extends over 16 amino acids. V was pared by 0 bases and J by 7 bases, with 15 bases between. The CDR3 nucleotides are TGTGCCAGCAGCTTAGAATTGACAGGTTTGGGTGAAAAACTGTTTTTT. The encoded protein is CASSLELTGLGEKLFF. The full variable domain, with the rest looked up from reference TRBV11-2 and TRBJ1-4, is EAGVAQSPRYKIIEKRQSVAFWCNPISGHATLYWYQQILGQGPKLLIQFQNNGVVDDSQLPKDRFSAERLKGVDSTLKIQPAKLEDSAVYLCASSLELTGLGEKLFFGSGTQLSVL.

The chain uses TRBV7-9 and TRBJ2-5, with TRBD1 matching over 7 bases. The V gene's germline CDR1 is SEHNR and CDR2 FQNEAQ (reference sequence). Trimming at V came to 1 base and at J to 5 bases, leaving 4 bases not matched to a gene. The CDR3 is 14 residues long. CDR3 coding DNA: TGTGCCAGCAGCTTAGGCAGGGGGTCGGAGACCCAGTACTTC. This codes for CASSLGRGSETQYF.

The V call is TRBV5-6, the J call TRBJ2-5; tentative D call: TRBD1 (5 bases). Trimming took 0 bases from V and 1 from J, leaving 7 bases between them. The CDR3 runs to 14 residues. Germline CDR1 is SGHDT and CDR2 is YYEEEE. The CDR3 DNA follows: TGTGCCAGCAGCTTGGACAGGCTCCAAGAGACCCAGTACTTC. Residues: CASSLDRLQETQYF.

This clone has only one observation. The chain joins TRBV6-5 to TRBJ2-1, with D perhaps matching TRBD2 (5 bases). Germline loops: CDR1 MNHEY, CDR2 SVGAGI. This CDR3 is built from 12 residues. Trimming left V 6 bases short and J 9 bases short, with 12 bases between. The CDR3 loop reads CASRTGWGEQFF. The CDR3 coding sequence is TGTGCCAGCAGAACGGGATGGGGTGAGCAGTTCTTC.

This chain links TRBV11-2 with TRBJ1-1; D possibly corresponds to TRBD1 (5 bases). In germline, CDR1 is SGHAT, CDR2 FQNNGV. V was pared by 2 bases and J by 9 bases, with 7 bases between. The CDR3 runs 11 residues. The CDR3 nucleotides are TGTGCCAGCAGCTTACAGGGTCAAGCTTTCTTT. Amino acids: CASSLQGQAFF.

This clone was seen a few times. V is TRBV3-1 (or the pseudogene TRBV3-2) and J is TRBJ2-5; the D gene is possibly TRBD2 (6 bases). V was pared by 0 bases and J by 2 bases, with 10 bases between. Germline values: CDR1 LGHDT, CDR2 YNNKEL (reference sequence). The CDR3 sequence is 15 residues long. The CDR3 DNA is TGTGCCAGCAGCCAAGATTCGGGGGATCAAGAGACCCAGTACTTC. Amino acids: CASSQDSGDQETQYF.

This clone was recorded only once. The V gene is TRBV19, the J gene TRBJ2-7, with 7 nucleotides matching TRBD1. CDR1 is LNHDA, CDR2 SQIVND, per germline (reference sequence). The CDR3 covers 13 residues. V gave up 6 bases and J gave up 3 bases; unmatched junction bases: 5. DNA of the CDR3: TGTGCCAGTAGCCGGGACAGAGACTACGAGCAGTACTTC. Its protein is CASSRDRDYEQYF. Using reference TRBV19 and TRBJ2-7 for the parts outside the CDR3, the full variable domain is DGGITQSPKYLFRKEGQNVTLSCEQNLNHDAMYWYRQDPGQGLRLIYYSQIVNDFQKGDIAEGYSVSREKKESFPLTVTSAQKNPTAFYLCASSRDRDYEQYFGPGTRLTVT.

V and J are TRBV2 and TRBJ2-3, with 7 bases fitting TRBD2. This CDR3 contains 14 residues. The J segment lost 4 bases and the V segment lost 6 bases, leaving 7 bases of the junction unmatched. Germline CDR1 is SNHLY and CDR2 is FYNNEI. The CDR3 sequence: CASSAGRIADTQYF. For the CDR3, the DNA is TGTGCCAGCAGCGCCGGGAGGATCGCAGATACGCAGTATTTT. Based on the CDR3 plus reference TRBV2 and TRBJ2-3, the full variable domain is EPEVTQTPSHQVTQMGQEVILRCVPISNHLYFYWYRQILGQKVEFLVSFYNNEISEKSEIFDDQFSVERPDGSNFTLKIRSTKLEDSAMYFCASSAGRIADTQYFGPGTRLTVL.

The chain employs TRBV18 and TRBJ1-6, with TRBD1 matching 12 bases. This CDR3 is built from 16 residues. V lost 6 bases, J lost 13 bases, and 13 bases stayed unmatched. Germline CDR1 KGHSH, CDR2 LQKENI. In DNA, the CDR3 is TGTGCCAGCTCCCCGGGACAGGGGGCCCTGAGGGCGCCCCTCCACTTT. As protein: CASSPGQGALRAPLHF.

The chain combines TRBV18 with TRBJ1-3; 8 bases map to TRBD1. V trimming: 5 bases; J trimming: 0 bases; junction bases outside the gene matches: 9. The CDR3 has 17 amino acids. Germline values: CDR1 KGHSH, CDR2 LQKENI. The CDR3 sequence: CASSYRQGRSSGNTIYF. The CDR3 bases are TGTGCCAGCTCATACAGACAGGGGCGCAGCTCTGGAAACACCATATATTTT.

The gene calls are TRBV12-3 or TRBV12-4 and TRBJ1-2; D is unclear. Trimming left V 1 base short and J 6 bases short, with 9 bases between. The CDR3 totals 13 residues. CDR3 in amino acids: CASSLVRTHGYTF. The CDR3 DNA reads TGTGCCAGCAGTTTAGTTAGAACCCATGGCTACACCTTC.

A note on this clone: A junction end diverges from the germline sequence, so it may reflect a read error. J is TRBJ1-6 and V is TRBV6-1; the D gene is possibly TRBD1 (5 bases). The CDR3 has 15 residues. Per germline, CDR1 MNHNS and CDR2 SASEGT. Here the CDR3 reads CASSEAVTGTSPLHF. For the CDR3, the DNA is TGTGCCAGCAGCGAAGCGGTAACAGGTACTTCACCCCTCCACTTT.

The V and J genes are TRBV11-3 and TRBJ2-5; D remains ambiguous. The germline V and J ends were trimmed by 2 bases and 0 bases, with 10 bases remaining between them. The CDR3 extends over 15 amino acids. Germline CDR1 and CDR2: SGHNT and YENEEA. CDR3 DNA: TGTGCCAGCAGCTTACGAGGCGGCCACCAAGAGACCCAGTACTTC. It yields the protein CASSLRGGHQETQYF.

This clone was observed a single time. The rearrangement links TRBV6-1 to TRBJ1-1; D ambiguous. The germline gives CDR1 MNHNS, CDR2 SASEGT. V was clipped by 1 base and J by 7 bases, with 10 bases between them. The CDR3 is 13 amino acids. CDR3 nucleotides: TGTGCCAGCAGTGAAGTAACAGAGTTTGAAGCTTTCTTT. This sequence encodes CASSEVTEFEAFF.